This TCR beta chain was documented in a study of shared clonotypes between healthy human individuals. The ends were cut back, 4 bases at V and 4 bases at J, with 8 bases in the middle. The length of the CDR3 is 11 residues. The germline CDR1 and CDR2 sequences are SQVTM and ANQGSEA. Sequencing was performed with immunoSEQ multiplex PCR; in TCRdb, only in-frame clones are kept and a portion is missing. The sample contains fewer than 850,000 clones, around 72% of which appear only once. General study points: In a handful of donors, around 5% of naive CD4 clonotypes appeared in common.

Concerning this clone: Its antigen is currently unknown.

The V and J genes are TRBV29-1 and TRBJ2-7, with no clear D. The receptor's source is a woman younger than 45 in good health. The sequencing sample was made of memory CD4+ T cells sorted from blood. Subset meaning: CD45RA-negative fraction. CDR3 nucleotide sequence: TGCAGCGTTGGAGGTCCATACGAGCAGTACTTC. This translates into CSVGGPYEQYF.